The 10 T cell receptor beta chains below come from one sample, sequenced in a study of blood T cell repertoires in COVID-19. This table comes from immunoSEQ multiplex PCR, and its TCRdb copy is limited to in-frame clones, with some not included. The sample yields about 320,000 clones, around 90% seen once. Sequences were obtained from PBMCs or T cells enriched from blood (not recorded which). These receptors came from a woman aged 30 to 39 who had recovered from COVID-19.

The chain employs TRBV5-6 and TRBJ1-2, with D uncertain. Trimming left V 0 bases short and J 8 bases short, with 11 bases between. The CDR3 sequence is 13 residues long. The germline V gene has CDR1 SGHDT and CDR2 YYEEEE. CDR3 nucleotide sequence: TGTGCCAGCAGCTTGGACCTGGGAGGGGGCTACACCTTC. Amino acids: CASSLDLGGGYTF.

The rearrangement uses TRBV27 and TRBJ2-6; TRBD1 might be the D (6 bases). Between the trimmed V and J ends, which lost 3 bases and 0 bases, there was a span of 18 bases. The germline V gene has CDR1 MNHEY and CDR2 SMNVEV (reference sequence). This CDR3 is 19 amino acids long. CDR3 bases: TGTGCCAGCAGTTTCTGGGGCAGGGGCGGCTACTCTGGGGCCAACGTCCTGACTTTC. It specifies CASSFWGRGGYSGANVLTF.

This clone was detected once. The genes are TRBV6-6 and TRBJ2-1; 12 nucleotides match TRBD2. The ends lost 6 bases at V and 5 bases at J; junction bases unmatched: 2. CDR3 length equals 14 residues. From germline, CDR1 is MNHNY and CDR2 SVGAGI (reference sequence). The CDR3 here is CASRRLAGDNEQFF. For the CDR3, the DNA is TGTGCCAGCAGGCGACTAGCGGGGGACAATGAGCAGTTCTTC.

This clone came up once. This CDR3 is CAWSPNRGEKLFF. The CDR3 DNA follows: TGTGCCTGGAGTCCGAACAGGGGGGAAAAACTGTTTTTT. The rearrangement uses TRBV30 and TRBJ1-4; 8 bases fit TRBD1. Germline lookup yields CDR1 GTSNPN and CDR2 SVGIG (reference sequence). J gave up 8 bases and V 2 bases, and 4 bases lay outside the gene matches. This CDR3 region has 13 residues.

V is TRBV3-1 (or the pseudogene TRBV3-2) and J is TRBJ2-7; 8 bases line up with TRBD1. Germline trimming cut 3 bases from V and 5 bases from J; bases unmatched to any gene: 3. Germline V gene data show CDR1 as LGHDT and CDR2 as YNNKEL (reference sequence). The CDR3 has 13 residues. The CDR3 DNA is TGTGCCAGCAGCCAGGACAGGGCCCACGAGCAGTACTTC. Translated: CASSQDRAHEQYF.

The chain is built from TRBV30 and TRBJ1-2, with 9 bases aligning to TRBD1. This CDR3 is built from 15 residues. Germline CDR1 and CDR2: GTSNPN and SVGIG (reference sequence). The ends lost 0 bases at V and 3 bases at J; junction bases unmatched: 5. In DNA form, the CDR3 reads TGTGCCTGGAGTGTACAGGGGGCCGCGGACTATGGCTACACCTTC. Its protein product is CAWSVQGAADYGYTF.

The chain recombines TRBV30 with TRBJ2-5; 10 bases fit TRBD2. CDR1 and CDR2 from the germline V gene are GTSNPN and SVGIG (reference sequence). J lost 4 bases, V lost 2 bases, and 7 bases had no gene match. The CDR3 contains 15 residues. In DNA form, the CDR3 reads TGTGCCTGGAGTAAGGGGACTAGCGTTGGAGAGACCCAGTACTTC. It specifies CAWSKGTSVGETQYF.

The CDR3 DNA is TGTGCCAGTAGTCTTCGGACAGGGAGGAACACTGAAGCTTTCTTT. This sequence encodes CASSLRTGRNTEAFF. This chain connects TRBV19 to TRBJ1-1; TRBD1 agrees at 8 bases. Looked up from germline, CDR1 is LNHDA and CDR2 is SQIVND (reference sequence). The CDR3 runs to 15 residues. V was pared by 5 bases and J by 1 base, with 6 bases of the junction left unmatched.

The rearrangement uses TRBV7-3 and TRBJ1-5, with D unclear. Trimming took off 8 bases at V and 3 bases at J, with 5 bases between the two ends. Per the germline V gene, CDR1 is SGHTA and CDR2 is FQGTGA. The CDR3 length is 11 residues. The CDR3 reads CASLANQPQHF. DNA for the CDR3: TGTGCCAGCTTGGCCAATCAGCCCCAGCATTTT. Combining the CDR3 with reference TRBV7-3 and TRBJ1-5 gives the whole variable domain GAGVSQTPSNKVTEKGKYVELRCDPISGHTALYWYRQSLGQGPEFLIYFQGTGAADDSGLPNDRFFAVRPEGSVSTLKIQRTERGDSAVYLCASLANQPQHFGDGTRLSIL.

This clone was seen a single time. CDR3 nucleotide sequence: TGTGCCAGCAGCTTAGGGGCACAGGGGGCGAGGAGCAATCAGCCCCAGCATTTT. Translated: CASSLGAQGARSNQPQHF. This chain uses TRBV7-2 with TRBJ1-5; 9 positions agree with TRBD1. Germline V lookup: CDR1 SGHTA, CDR2 FQGNSA. The CDR3 is made up of 18 amino acids. With V trimmed by 1 base and J by 1 base, 8 bases remained unmatched. The full variable domain, in which reference TRBV7-2 and TRBJ1-5 provide the parts outside the CDR3, is GAGVSQSPSNKVTEKGKDVELRCDPISGHTALYWYRQSLGQGLEFLIYFQGNSAPDKSGLPSDRFSAERTGGSVSTLTIQRTQQEDSAVYLCASSLGAQGARSNQPQHFGDGTRLSIL.